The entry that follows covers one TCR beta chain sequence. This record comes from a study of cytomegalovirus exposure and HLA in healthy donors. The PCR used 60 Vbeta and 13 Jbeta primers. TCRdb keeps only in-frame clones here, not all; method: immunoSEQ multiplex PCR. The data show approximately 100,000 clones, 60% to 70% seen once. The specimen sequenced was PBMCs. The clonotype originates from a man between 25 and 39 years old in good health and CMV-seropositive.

The CDR3 here is CASSYTGTGEETQYF. The CDR3 nucleotides are TGCGCCAGCAGCTACACCGGGACAGGGGAGGAGACCCAGTACTTC. The V gene is TRBV5-1, the J gene TRBJ2-5; TRBD1 aligns across 10 bases. V dropped 3 bases and J dropped 5; count of bases not matched to a gene: 7. This CDR3 region has 15 residues. The germline V gene encodes CDR1 SGHRS and CDR2 YFSETQ.